Listed here are 26 T cell receptor beta chains from one sample, sequenced in a study of a mutant IDH1 vaccine in newly diagnosed glioma. The time point here: baseline, week 1 (first vaccination visit). The treatment was: pre-vaccination baseline after standard-of-care therapy. Assay used: immunoSEQ multiplex PCR; TCRdb lists only in-frame clones, some missing. The sample has around 89,000 clones, 83% seen once. The material was PBMCs, obtained from a glioma patient treated with radiotherapy, temozolomide or both. The receptors here all came from a woman in her forties or fifties with glioma.

The count of this clone is one. V gene TRBV5-1 combines with J gene TRBJ1-6, with D maybe TRBD1 (5 bases). CDR3 size: 15 residues. Germline V lookup: CDR1 SGHRS, CDR2 YFSETQ. V shed 1 base and J shed 7 bases, with 12 bases lying between them. The DNA for the CDR3 is TGCGCCAGCAGCTTGATAGGGGATAGGAATTCACCCCTCCACTTT. Residues: CASSLIGDRNSPLHF.

The V gene is TRBV10-3, the J gene TRBJ1-1; tentatively, D is TRBD1 (6 bases). V lost 3 bases and J 1 base, leaving 9 bases between the germline ends. Germline V gene sequence: CDR1 ENHRY, CDR2 SYGVKD. The CDR3 sequence is 14 residues long. The CDR3 protein is CAISEGQRNTEAFF. The CDR3 DNA follows: TGTGCCATCAGTGAAGGACAGAGGAACACTGAAGCTTTCTTT.

In the case of this clone: A read error may produce the germline difference seen at one junction end. The chain couples TRBV7-7 to TRBJ2-5, with D tentatively TRBD2 (5 bases). Germline V lookup: CDR1 SSHAT, CDR2 FNYEAQ (reference sequence). The length of the CDR3 is 17 residues. The CDR3 region has the DNA TGTGCTAGCAGCTTAGCTCCAGCGCTGGACGGGAAAGAGACCCAGTACTTC. Translated, it gives CASSLAPALDGKETQYF.

The V and J genes are TRBV5-1 and TRBJ2-7; 8 bases are a match to TRBD1. The CDR3 consists of 14 residues. Germline loops: CDR1 SGHRS, CDR2 YFSETQ. Losses at the gene ends were 0 bases for V and 9 bases for J; bases not matched to a gene: 8. CDR3 bases: TGCGCCAGCAGCTTGGGGACAGGGACCGGGGGGCAGTACTTC. Translating gives CASSLGTGTGGQYF.

V and J are TRBV7-9 and TRBJ1-5; 7 bases align to TRBD1. V shed 8 bases and J 5 bases; nucleotides not matched to a gene: 3. Germline values: CDR1 SEHNR, CDR2 FQNEAQ (reference sequence). The CDR3 contains 12 residues. The CDR3 loop is CASGQGDQPQHF. The DNA of the CDR3 is TGTGCCAGCGGGCAGGGGGATCAGCCCCAGCATTTT.

V gene TRBV19 combines with J gene TRBJ1-2; D unclear. The germline V gene encodes CDR1 LNHDA and CDR2 SQIVND (reference sequence). The V and J ends lost 0 bases and 4 bases respectively, with 9 bases between them. The CDR3 covers 14 residues. CDR3 sequence: CASSIDSRSYGYTF. CDR3 bases: TGTGCCAGTAGTATAGATTCGAGGTCCTATGGCTACACCTTC.

This chain joins TRBV25-1 and TRBJ1-2; 7 positions agree with TRBD1. The CDR3 runs to 15 residues. In germline, CDR1 is MGHDK, CDR2 SYGVNS. V was clipped by 4 bases and J by 5 bases; unmatched bases: 10. CDR3 loop: CASSAASGTAYGYTF. The CDR3, as DNA: TGTGCCAGCAGTGCCGCCTCCGGGACAGCTTATGGCTACACCTTC.

This chain connects TRBV9 to TRBJ1-4, with D hard to call. The V gene's germline CDR1 is SGDLS and CDR2 YYNGEE. The CDR3 consists of 15 residues. With 0 bases removed from V and 2 bases from J, the gap between germline ends came to 8 bases. The CDR3 nucleotides are TGTGCCAGCAGCGTAGCGGTGGGGACTAATGAAAAACTGTTTTTT. It is translated as CASSVAVGTNEKLFF.

The chain couples TRBV2 to TRBJ1-4, with D maybe TRBD1 (6 bases). The CDR3 spans 15 residues. V lost 4 bases and J 0 bases, leaving 9 bases between the germline ends. Germline CDR1 SNHLY, CDR2 FYNNEI. This CDR3 is CASSATGATNEKLFF. The CDR3 region has the DNA TGTGCCAGCAGTGCGACAGGTGCAACTAATGAAAAACTGTTTTTT.

This chain uses TRBV13 with TRBJ2-1; the D is unclear. The V and J ends lost 5 bases and 4 bases respectively, with 18 bases between them. The germline V gene has CDR1 PRHDT and CDR2 FYEKMQ (reference sequence). CDR3 length: 16 amino acids. CDR3 residues: CASSPSGRSGYNEQFF. As DNA, the CDR3 is TGTGCCAGCAGCCCCAGTGGCAGGTCAGGTTACAATGAGCAGTTCTTC. Filled out from reference TRBV13 and TRBJ2-1, the complete variable domain reads AAGVIQSPRHLIKEKRETATLKCYPIPRHDTVYWYQQGPGQDPQFLISFYEKMQSDKGSIPDRFSAQQFSDYHSELNMSSLELGDSALYFCASSPSGRSGYNEQFFGPGTRLTVL.

The genes are TRBV7-7 and TRBJ2-5; 11 positions match TRBD1. Germline assignment: CDR1 SSHAT and CDR2 FNYEAQ (reference sequence). Unmatched junction bases numbered 6, after V lost 5 bases and J lost 7 bases. CDR3 length: 14 amino acids. CDR3 protein: CASSIGTGGRTQYF. The DNA of the CDR3 is TGTGCCAGCAGCATAGGGACAGGGGGACGGACCCAGTACTTC. Full variable domain (rest looked up from reference TRBV7-7 and TRBJ2-5): GAGVSQSPRYKVTKRGQDVTLRCDPISSHATLYWYQQALGQGPEFLTYFNYEAQPDKSGLPSDRFSAERPEGSISTLTIQRTEQRDSAMYRCASSIGTGGRTQYFGPGTRLLVL.

This clone was counted a few times. V usage is TRBV29-1 and J usage is TRBJ1-1; possible D gene TRBD1, 5 bases. Between the trimmed V and J ends, which lost 5 bases and 3 bases, there was a span of 10 bases. CDR3 length equals 12 residues. CDR1 is SQVTM and CDR2 is ANQGSEA in the germline V gene. CDR3: CSVMDTDTEAFF. In DNA, the CDR3 is TGCAGCGTTATGGACACCGACACTGAAGCTTTCTTT. Supplemented by reference TRBV29-1 and TRBJ1-1, the full variable domain reads SAVISQKPSRDICQRGTSLTIQCQVDSQVTMMFWYRQQPGQSLTLIATANQGSEATYESGFVIDKFPISRPNLTFSTLTVSNMSPEDSSIYLCSVMDTDTEAFFGQGTRLTVV.

This chain connects TRBV25-1 to TRBJ2-2, with 10 nucleotides matching TRBD1. This CDR3 region has 16 residues. From germline, CDR1 is MGHDK and CDR2 SYGVNS. V lost 4 bases and J lost 6; bases outside the gene matches: 8. The chain's CDR3 is CASSGPGQGMAGELFF. The CDR3 region has the DNA TGTGCCAGCAGTGGACCGGGACAGGGGATGGCCGGGGAGCTGTTTTTT.

The CDR3 sequence: CASSYAYGEAFF. CDR3 bases: TGTGCCAGCAGTTACGCGTACGGTGAAGCTTTCTTT. This chain joins TRBV6-5 and TRBJ1-1; no clear D gene. Trimming cost V 2 bases and J 7 bases, with 8 bases left between them. CDR1 and CDR2 (germline): MNHEY, SVGAGI. The CDR3 consists of 12 residues.

The chain has TRBV19 and TRBJ1-1, with D perhaps TRBD1 (5 bases). The CDR3 has 14 residues. Looked up from germline, CDR1 is LNHDA and CDR2 is SQIVND (reference sequence). The V end lost 3 bases, the J end lost 4 bases, and 12 bases lay between the germline ends. Written as DNA, the CDR3 is TGTGCCAGTAGTATCCAACGTCAGGGCACTGAAGCTTTCTTT. This encodes CASSIQRQGTEAFF.

The chain carries TRBV7-9 and TRBJ2-7; D is unresolved. The V gene's germline CDR1 is SEHNR and CDR2 FQNEAQ (reference sequence). V was cut by 4 bases and J by 4 bases, with 5 bases left in between. This CDR3 contains 11 residues. CDR3 amino acids: CASSWGYEQYF. Here the CDR3 DNA reads TGTGCCAGCAGCTGGGGATACGAGCAGTACTTC.

The rearrangement uses TRBV4-3 and TRBJ1-1; D not certain. Trimming removed 0 bases from V and 6 bases from J, with 14 bases in between. The CDR3 totals 15 residues. CDR1 LGHNA and CDR2 YSLEER come from the germline V gene. The chain's CDR3 is CASSQDAGIGAEAFF. The DNA for the CDR3 is TGCGCCAGCAGCCAAGACGCGGGGATCGGCGCTGAAGCTTTCTTT.

The table lists this clone with a few counts. CDR3 bases: TGTGCCAGCAGCGCGCGGAGTGGGAGGGACACTGAAGCTTTCTTT. Translated: CASSARSGRDTEAFF. The chain is built from TRBV9 and TRBJ1-1; D is unresolved. This CDR3 is built from 15 residues. The V gene's germline CDR1 is SGDLS and CDR2 YYNGEE. Trimming pared 3 bases from V and 3 bases from J, leaving 15 bases between. The whole variable domain, filled in from reference TRBV9 and TRBJ1-1, reads DSGVTQTPKHLITATGQRVTLRCSPRSGDLSVYWYQQSLDQGLQFLIQYYNGEERAKGNILERFSAQQFPDLHSELNLSSLELGDSALYFCASSARSGRDTEAFFGQGTRLTVV.

This chain joins TRBV6-6 and TRBJ2-7, with 8 bases identical to TRBD1. V was clipped by 6 bases and J by 4 bases; unmatched bases: 14. This CDR3 is 16 amino acids long. Germline lookup yields CDR1 MNHNY and CDR2 SVGAGI (reference sequence). The CDR3 nucleotides read TGTGCCAGCAGCCCCGGACAGGGTGCATGGAATTACGAGCAGTACTTC. As protein: CASSPGQGAWNYEQYF.

The V gene is TRBV5-1, the J gene TRBJ1-3; D may be TRBD1 (6 bases). V dropped 4 bases and J dropped 4 bases, with 18 bases sitting between them. The CDR3 has 16 amino acids. Germline V gene data show CDR1 as SGHRS and CDR2 as YFSETQ. CDR3 loop: CASSPGVGARGNTIYF. Here the CDR3 DNA reads TGCGCCAGCAGCCCCGGGGTGGGGGCACGAGGAAACACCATATATTTT.

The chain links TRBV5-1 to TRBJ1-2; the D is unclear. Trimming took off 0 bases at V and 2 bases at J, with 8 bases between the two ends. Germline V gives CDR1 SGHRS, CDR2 YFSETQ. The CDR3 contains 14 residues. In DNA form, the CDR3 reads TGCGCCAGCAGCTTGGCCGTTGAAAACTATGGCTACACCTTC. Amino acids: CASSLAVENYGYTF.

Regarding this clone: The junction departs from germline at one end; a sequencing error may be responsible. The chain carries TRBV7-2 and TRBJ2-5, with 11 bases lining up with TRBD2. The CDR3 runs 14 residues. Germline V gives CDR1 SGHTA, CDR2 FQGNSA. Written as DNA, the CDR3 is TGTGCCAGCAGTTTAGCGGGGGGGCGGGAGACCCAGTACTTC. Its translation is CASSLAGGRETQYF.

The rearrangement uses TRBV6-1 and TRBJ1-1; D is unresolved. CDR1 and CDR2 from the germline V gene are MNHNS and SASEGT. V was trimmed by 0 bases and J by 11 bases, leaving 13 bases between them. This CDR3 spans 13 amino acids. CDR3 coding DNA: TGTGCCAGCAGTGAAGCATTCGGGGTAAGGGCTTTCTTT. It translates to CASSEAFGVRAFF.

The chain links TRBV5-1 to TRBJ2-7; possible D gene TRBD1, 5 bases. V lost 4 bases and J lost 3, with 17 bases in between. The germline CDR1 and CDR2 sequences are SGHRS and YFSETQ. The CDR3 is 15 residues long. The CDR3 DNA follows: TGCGCCAGCAGCCGCGGACACTCCGACCTCTACGAGCAGTACTTC. It codes for CASSRGHSDLYEQYF.

The gene calls are TRBV2 and TRBJ2-7, with 10 bases that match TRBD1. V dropped 6 bases and J dropped 7; count of bases not matched to a gene: 9. CDR1 is SNHLY and CDR2 is FYNNEI in the germline V gene. The CDR3 totals 14 residues. As DNA, the CDR3 is TGTGCCAGCAGGGGACAGGGGATCTCGGGGGAGCAGTACTTC. It specifies CASRGQGISGEQYF.

V gene TRBV11-2 combines with J gene TRBJ1-1; 9 positions match TRBD1. Germline CDR1 SGHAT, CDR2 FQNNGV. V was pared by 5 bases and J by 6 bases, with 4 bases of the junction left unmatched. CDR3 length equals 13 residues. As DNA, the CDR3 is TGTGCCAGCAGCCTACGGACAGGGGCTGAAGCTTTCTTT. It specifies CASSLRTGAEAFF.